This T cell receptor beta chain was identified during a study of cytomegalovirus exposure and HLA in healthy donors. Primers for the PCR totalled 60 Vbeta and 13 Jbeta. This table comes from immunoSEQ multiplex PCR, and its TCRdb copy is limited to in-frame clones, with some not included. The data show some 170,000 clones, roughly 79% seen once. The CDR3 sequence is 14 residues long. The V gene's germline CDR1 is MNHNS and CDR2 SASEGT. The V gene lost 1 base and the J gene lost 8 bases, with 14 bases spanning the gap. V usage is TRBV6-1 and J usage is TRBJ1-2; D is uncertain. The sample consisted of PBMCs. The receptor's source is a man aged 18 to 35 in good health and CMV-seropositive. The CDR3 nucleotides read TGTGCCAGCAGTGAAGATAGAGAAACGCTCGGCTACACCTTC. It codes for CASSEDRETLGYTF.